This TCR beta chain was retrieved from a study (dated by TCRdb to between 2022 and 2023). Trimmed from V: 4 bases; trimmed from J: 1 base; junction bases lacking a gene match: 6. Per the germline V gene, MNHEY is the CDR1 and SVGAGI is the CDR2. The CDR3 starts with the cysteine, ends with the phenylalanine, and has 15 residues. Kept here is only the CDR3 DNA, which spans 45 bases and is read in frame from base 1. Results and caveats for the whole study, not just this receptor: Further investigation, including longitudinal sampling and assessment of a control group, is stated by the authors to be required.

TCR beta chain repertoires were profiled by survey-level sequencing on the immunoSEQ platform. Turning to the authors' computational methods: CDR3 amino acid length spectratypes and V-J pairing frequencies were compared, and repertoire diversity was measured with the inverse Simpson index. TCR beta CDR3 sequences were matched against VDJdb to annotate clonotypes specific to SARS-CoV-2, CMV, influenza A and EBV. Here the immuneACCESS table is served through TCRdb, limited to in-frame sequences with V and J called. Missing clones are a known gap in these copies; in checked studies unresolved V genes cover under half, and the rest lacks a known reason. For V, J and clone size, that table is used; D and trimming come from the DNA. The sample has 60,000 to 85,000 clones on record, over 85% of them singletons. Roughly 4.5% of the sample belongs to the ten largest clones. In the case of this clone: No antigen is known for it. One base away there is no much larger clone; base qualities are not given.

For TCR beta sequencing, genomic DNA was taken from unsorted PBMCs, and those PBMCs had been isolated from peripheral blood. Sample: PBMCs. This receptor was obtained from a man between 35 and 55 years old with rheumatoid arthritis. The chain links TRBV6-5 with TRBJ1-1; the central 7 bases match TRBD1. The nucleotides read TGTGCCAGCAGTTTCAACAGGGGTGGGAACACTGAAGCTTTCTTT. The resulting protein is CASSFNRGGNTEAFF.